These 32 T cell receptor beta chains were all obtained from the same sample, sequenced in a study of T cell changes during pregnancy in multiple sclerosis. Sequencing used immunoSEQ multiplex PCR; TCRdb keeps in-frame clones, though not all of them. Among roughly 17,000 clones listed, over 75% were seen once. This specimen was CD8+ T cells from peripheral blood mononuclear cells, taken after pregnancy. These receptors were taken from a female donor with multiple sclerosis, enrolled in a pregnancy study.

The V and J genes are TRBV27 and TRBJ1-1; D uncertain. Germline V CDR1 and CDR2: MNHEY, SMNVEV (reference sequence). Trimming removed 6 bases at V and 8 bases at J, with 10 bases between. The CDR3 covers 11 residues. As DNA, the CDR3 is TGTGCCAGCAGATCAGGTACCGAAGCTTTCTTT. Translation: CASRSGTEAFF.

The gene calls are TRBV10-3 and TRBJ1-3, with no clear D. The CDR3 consists of 17 residues. V gave up 0 bases and J gave up 0 bases, with 12 bases separating them. In germline, CDR1 is ENHRY, CDR2 SYGVKD. The CDR3 spells CAISESGETSSGNTIYF. The CDR3 coding sequence is TGTGCCATCAGTGAGTCAGGAGAGACCAGCTCTGGAAACACCATATATTTT.

This rearrangement joins TRBV19 to TRBJ1-1; D is perhaps TRBD1 (5 bases). Trimming pared 5 bases from V and 5 bases from J, leaving 15 bases between. The CDR3 contains 14 residues. Germline V gene data show CDR1 as LNHDA and CDR2 as SQIVND (reference sequence). CDR3 DNA: TGTGCCAGTAGTCCCCGGACAACGTGGACTGAAGCTTTCTTT. This translates into CASSPRTTWTEAFF.

The chain links TRBV9 to TRBJ1-3; 11 bases agree with TRBD1. Germline V gene data show CDR1 as SGDLS and CDR2 as YYNGEE. V dropped 4 bases and J dropped 0; count of bases not matched to a gene: 3. The CDR3 runs to 16 residues. The CDR3 protein is CASSTGQGDSGNTIYF. The CDR3 bases are TGTGCCAGCAGCACGGGACAGGGGGACTCTGGAAACACCATATATTTT.

The rearrangement uses TRBV5-5 and TRBJ1-5; D is uncertain. This CDR3 is built from 16 residues. Germline V CDR1 and CDR2: SGHKS, YYEKEE (reference sequence). Trimming shortened V by 0 bases and J by 0 bases, and 10 bases separated the two germline ends. CDR3 residues: CASSLEGGFSNQPQHF. The CDR3 DNA reads as TGTGCCAGCAGCTTGGAGGGAGGGTTTAGCAATCAGCCCCAGCATTTT.

The chain couples TRBV4-1 to TRBJ2-2; D is unclear. Germline loops: CDR1 MGHRA, CDR2 YSYEKL. The CDR3 covers 16 residues. Between the trimmed V and J ends, which lost 0 bases and 3 bases, there was a span of 11 bases. The CDR3 is CASSQDDGGYTGELFF. For the CDR3, the DNA is TGCGCCAGCAGCCAAGATGATGGCGGTTACACCGGGGAGCTGTTTTTT.

The chain has TRBV5-1 and TRBJ1-1, with 8 bases matching TRBD1. This CDR3 has 14 amino acids. The V gene end was trimmed by 0 bases and the J gene end by 4 bases; junction bases not matched to a gene: 2. The germline CDR1 and CDR2 sequences are SGHRS and YFSETQ. CDR3 nucleotides: TGCGCCAGCAGCTTGGCACAGGGGGGCACTGAAGCTTTCTTT. Protein sequence: CASSLAQGGTEAFF.

V gene TRBV6-5 combines with J gene TRBJ1-1, with D unclear. Trimming stripped 7 bases from V and 1 base from J, with 13 bases between. CDR3 size: 14 residues. CDR1 is MNHEY, CDR2 SVGAGI, per germline. Here the CDR3 DNA reads TGTGCCAGCACCATAGGAGGGAGGAACACTGAAGCTTTCTTT. Its protein is CASTIGGRNTEAFF.

CDR3: CASSDSAPAGLAGTSSYEQYF. CDR3 in DNA: TGTGCCAGCAGTGACTCGGCTCCTGCGGGACTAGCGGGGACCAGCTCCTACGAGCAGTACTTC. The V gene is TRBV6-4, the J gene TRBJ2-7; 13 bases map to TRBD2. CDR3 length equals 21 residues. In germline, CDR1 is MRHNA, CDR2 SNTAGT. Trimming took 0 bases from V and 0 from J; bases not matched to a gene: 14.

The chain links TRBV7-8 to TRBJ2-7; no firm D call. CDR3 length equals 14 residues. Trimming pared 5 bases from V and 3 bases from J, leaving 14 bases between. Germline V lookup: CDR1 SGHVS, CDR2 FQNEAQ. The CDR3 loop is CASSPQTESYEQYF. In DNA form, the CDR3 reads TGTGCCAGCAGCCCCCAAACCGAGAGCTACGAGCAGTACTTC.

The chain couples TRBV7-9 to TRBJ2-7; 7 positions match TRBD1. Trimming took 4 bases from V and 2 from J; bases not matched to a gene: 5. The CDR3 is 14 amino acids. Germline CDR1 and CDR2: SEHNR and FQNEAQ (reference sequence). The CDR3 sequence: CASSSTTGTYEQYF. For the CDR3, the DNA is TGTGCCAGCAGCTCGACGACAGGGACCTACGAGCAGTACTTC.

The chain combines TRBV6-6 with TRBJ2-7; D gene uncertain. From germline, CDR1 is MNHNY and CDR2 SVGAGI (reference sequence). CDR3 length equals 12 residues. V was trimmed by 0 bases and J by 4 bases, leaving 4 bases between them. CDR3 residues: CASSYSTYEQYF. CDR3 coding DNA: TGTGCCAGCAGTTACTCGACATACGAGCAGTACTTC.

The rearrangement uses TRBV19 and TRBJ1-5; tentative D call: TRBD1 (5 bases). This CDR3 comprises 16 residues. V was cut by 4 bases and J by 2 bases, with 15 bases left in between. Germline V gives CDR1 LNHDA, CDR2 SQIVND (reference sequence). DNA for the CDR3: TGTGCCAGTAGTACCGTAAAGGGGTACGGCAATCAGCCCCAGCATTTT. It is translated as CASSTVKGYGNQPQHF.

The sample holds a few counts of this clone. CDR3 DNA sequence: TGTGCCAGCCAAGGACTCGAACAAGAGACCCAGTACTTC. Translating it yields CASQGLEQETQYF. The rearrangement links TRBV2 to TRBJ2-5, with D tentatively TRBD2 (5 bases). The CDR3 is 13 residues long. The V end lost 8 bases, the J end lost 2 bases, and 12 bases lay between the germline ends. Germline CDR1 is SNHLY and CDR2 is FYNNEI.

This clone was detected only a few times. The chain employs TRBV6-1 and TRBJ2-3, with 7 bases identical to TRBD1. This CDR3 has 15 residues. CDR1 and CDR2 (germline): MNHNS, SASEGT. After removal of 1 base from V and 4 bases from J, the junction contained 5 bases not matched to a gene. The CDR3 sequence: CASSEETGKADTQYF. The CDR3 DNA sequence: TGTGCCAGCAGTGAAGAGACAGGGAAAGCAGATACGCAGTATTTT.

The CDR3 DNA follows: TGCAGCGTTGGTGCAGGGGATGGCGGCGAGCAGTACTTC. Amino acid sequence: CSVGAGDGGEQYF. V is TRBV29-1 and J is TRBJ2-7, with a tentative D call TRBD1 (6 bases). Germline V lookup: CDR1 SQVTM, CDR2 ANQGSEA. The CDR3 covers 13 residues. Trimming removed 4 bases at V and 6 bases at J, with 16 bases between.

The V call is TRBV7-3, the J call TRBJ2-7; TRBD2 matches at 8 bases. Germline CDR1 is SGHTA and CDR2 is FQGTGA. The CDR3 loop spans 13 amino acids. Unmatched junction bases numbered 2, after V lost 2 bases and J lost 5 bases. The CDR3 protein is CASSLGGRNEQYF. The CDR3 nucleotides read TGTGCCAGCAGCTTAGGCGGGAGGAACGAGCAGTACTTC.

This clone is large by share. V and J are TRBV27 and TRBJ2-7; 8 bases line up with TRBD2. The V gene's germline CDR1 is MNHEY and CDR2 SMNVEV (reference sequence). Losses at the gene ends were 11 bases for V and 7 bases for J; bases not matched to a gene: 7. The CDR3 covers 11 residues. This chain's CDR3 is CAAGGLGEQYF. CDR3 nucleotide sequence: TGTGCCGCGGGAGGCTTGGGGGAGCAGTACTTC.

The rearrangement uses TRBV7-3 and TRBJ2-1; weak D call: TRBD1 (5 bases). Germline V gene data show CDR1 as SGHTA and CDR2 as FQGTGA. This CDR3 is built from 13 residues. V was trimmed by 5 bases and J by 5 bases, leaving 10 bases between them. The CDR3 spells CASSPRQNNEQFF. CDR3 nucleotide sequence: TGTGCCAGCAGCCCAAGACAGAACAATGAGCAGTTCTTC.

The V and J genes are TRBV7-3 and TRBJ2-1; tentative D call: TRBD1 (5 bases). The CDR3 length is 13 residues. CDR1 is SGHTA, CDR2 FQGTGA, per germline. V gave up 5 bases and J gave up 3 bases, with 8 bases separating them. CDR3 region: CASSPDSYNEQFF. CDR3 sequence (DNA): TGTGCCAGCAGCCCCGACAGCTACAATGAGCAGTTCTTC.

The chain employs TRBV11-3 and TRBJ1-2; D perhaps matches TRBD1 (5 bases). This CDR3 is 16 amino acids long. Germline V gene lookup returns CDR1 SGHNT and CDR2 YENEEA. V lost 0 bases, J lost 2 bases, and 13 bases lay in between. The CDR3 is CASSLDNQGGNYGYTF. In nucleotides, the CDR3 is TGTGCCAGCAGCTTAGATAATCAGGGAGGGAACTATGGCTACACCTTC.

The chain combines TRBV27 with TRBJ2-7, with 9 bases fitting TRBD1. The CDR3 loop spans 14 amino acids. From germline, CDR1 is MNHEY and CDR2 SMNVEV (reference sequence). The trim removed 4 bases at V and 3 bases at J, leaving 4 bases unmatched. CDR3 DNA: TGTGCCAGCAGTTCCGGGACAGGGATCTACGAGCAGTACTTC. Translation: CASSSGTGIYEQYF.

V usage is TRBV10-3 and J usage is TRBJ1-1; 9 nucleotides agree with TRBD1. With V trimmed by 5 bases and J by 7 bases, 5 bases remained unmatched. Germline V gives CDR1 ENHRY, CDR2 SYGVKD. The CDR3 spans 13 residues. The chain's CDR3 is CAISYRGPGEAFF. In DNA, the CDR3 is TGTGCCATCAGTTACAGGGGGCCGGGTGAAGCTTTCTTT.

V and J are TRBV19 and TRBJ1-1; 8 bases agree with TRBD1. V shed 5 bases and J 6 bases; nucleotides not matched to a gene: 11. This CDR3 is 15 amino acids long. Per the germline V gene, CDR1 is LNHDA and CDR2 is SQIVND (reference sequence). The CDR3 DNA reads TGTGCCAGTAGTCCGGACAGGGAGGTTTTTCCTGAAGCTTTCTTT. Its protein product is CASSPDREVFPEAFF.

In DNA form, the CDR3 reads TGCGCCAGCAGCCAGGGACAGGGGGCCTACGAGCAGTACTTC. It translates to CASSQGQGAYEQYF. The chain joins TRBV4-3 to TRBJ2-7; 11 nucleotides agree with TRBD1. The CDR3 runs 14 residues. Germline V lookup: CDR1 LGHNA, CDR2 YSLEER. The junction had 0 bases not matched to a gene; V was cut back by 3 bases and J by 2 bases.

The V gene is TRBV6-1, the J gene TRBJ2-5; 8 nucleotides align to TRBD2. CDR1 and CDR2 from the germline V gene are MNHNS and SASEGT. CDR3 length: 15 amino acids. V lost 1 base, J lost 4 bases, and 5 bases stayed unmatched. This CDR3 reads CASSEGTGGAETQYF. The CDR3 DNA is TGTGCCAGCAGTGAAGGAACGGGGGGGGCAGAGACCCAGTACTTC.

The V gene is TRBV6-4, the J gene TRBJ1-2, with TRBD1 matching over 12 bases. The length of the CDR3 is 13 residues. The J segment lost 13 bases and the V segment lost 3 bases, leaving 6 bases of the junction unmatched. The germline V gene encodes CDR1 MRHNA and CDR2 SNTAGT. CDR3 sequence reads: CASSDGDRGQTTF. The DNA of the CDR3 is TGTGCCAGCAGTGATGGGGACAGGGGGCAAACCACCTTC.

The rearrangement links TRBV6-5 to TRBJ1-1, with a possible D match to TRBD1 (5 bases). Trimming left V 6 bases short and J 1 base short, with 9 bases between. This CDR3 region has 13 residues. Germline V gene lookup returns CDR1 MNHEY and CDR2 SVGAGI. This CDR3 reads CASRIGENTEAFF. In DNA form, the CDR3 reads TGTGCCAGCAGAATAGGGGAGAACACTGAAGCTTTCTTT.

The chain combines TRBV27 with TRBJ2-7; TRBD1 matches 8 bases. The ends lost 5 bases at V and 3 bases at J; junction bases unmatched: 12. Germline V gene data show CDR1 as MNHEY and CDR2 as SMNVEV (reference sequence). There are 16 residues in the CDR3. The CDR3 protein is CASSLRNQGAVYEQYF. CDR3 DNA sequence: TGTGCCAGCAGTCTACGCAATCAGGGGGCTGTCTACGAGCAGTACTTC.

V gene TRBV6-1 combines with J gene TRBJ2-3; 7 bases map to TRBD2. After removal of 3 bases from V and 2 bases from J, the junction contained 5 bases not matched to a gene. This CDR3 is 15 amino acids long. Per the germline V gene, CDR1 is MNHNS and CDR2 is SASEGT. Here the CDR3 DNA reads TGTGCCAGCAGTGATCTAGCGGTCATCACAGATACGCAGTATTTT. Translation: CASSDLAVITDTQYF.

The chain recombines TRBV5-8 with TRBJ2-5; D is possibly TRBD2 (5 bases). Between the trimmed V and J ends, which lost 5 bases and 4 bases, there was a span of 12 bases. This CDR3 spans 13 amino acids. Germline assignment: CDR1 SGHTS and CDR2 YDEGEE. CDR3 DNA: TGTGCCAGCAGTTATATAGAGGGAGAGACCCAGTACTTC. It encodes CASSYIEGETQYF.

The chain has TRBV7-9 and TRBJ1-1, with D possibly matching TRBD1 (5 bases). Germline-derived CDR1 and CDR2 are SEHNR and FQNEAQ (reference sequence). The length of the CDR3 is 15 residues. V was pared by 4 bases and J by 4 bases, with 16 bases between. The CDR3 coding sequence is TGTGCCAGCAGCTCTCCGCGGGGGGAGTCCACTGAAGCTTTCTTT. Protein: CASSSPRGESTEAFF.